The following is a T cell receptor beta chain sequence with its context. The antigen is undetermined. Trimming removed 7 bases at V and 5 bases at J, with 15 bases between. Germline assignment: CDR1 MNHNS and CDR2 SASEGT. The length of the CDR3 is 13 residues. The data are from a study of T cell clones after liver transplantation. Findings and limits, study-wide: Graft donor-reactive T cells may have migrated into the graft rather than being deleted.

The assay was immunoSEQ multiplex PCR, and TCRdb's table has in-frame clones only and misses some. Here the sample spans about 70,000 clones, over 70% being singletons. Sequences were derived from CD4+ T cells from blood, sampled 12 months after liver transplant. This rearrangement joins TRBV6-1 to TRBJ2-7; weak D call: TRBD2 (6 bases). This sequence was found in a human patient who received a liver transplant. Certain T cells may be donor cells from the graft. CDR3 residues: CASKTSSGNEQYF. The CDR3 nucleotides read TGTGCCAGCAAGACTAGTAGTGGGAACGAGCAGTACTTC.